Below, 5 T cell receptor beta chains from the same sample are listed, as sequenced in a study of cytomegalovirus exposure and HLA in healthy donors. This PCR relied on a set of 60 Vbeta primers and 13 Jbeta primers. TCRdb's copy holds only in-frame clones and misses some; the assay was immunoSEQ multiplex PCR. The top ten clones hold roughly 0.89% of a sample with some 110,000 clones, approximately 16% of them seen once. The sequenced material came from PBMCs. The receptors come from a female donor in good health and CMV-seronegative.

This clone showed up just a few times. The chain combines TRBV9 with TRBJ1-3, with a tentative D call TRBD1 (5 bases). The V end lost 3 bases, the J end lost 6 bases, and 16 bases lay between the germline ends. The CDR3 loop spans 15 amino acids. Germline-derived CDR1 and CDR2 are SGDLS and YYNGEE. This CDR3 reads CASSARSRDTNTIYF. The CDR3 DNA reads TGTGCCAGCAGCGCCCGGAGCAGGGATACAAACACCATATATTTT.

The V call is TRBV14, the J call TRBJ2-1; 7 bases match TRBD2. With 7 bases clipped from V and 4 bases from J, the junction kept 10 bases outside the gene matches. Germline assignment: CDR1 SGHDN and CDR2 FVKESK. The CDR3 is 15 amino acids. CDR3 region: CASTPAGDPYNEQFF. CDR3 nucleotides: TGTGCCAGCACTCCGGCGGGAGATCCTTACAATGAGCAGTTCTTC.

This clone was counted between two and nine times. The rearrangement joins TRBV27 to TRBJ1-2; 9 positions agree with TRBD1. The junction had 8 bases not matched to a gene; V was cut back by 5 bases and J by 7 bases. Germline values: CDR1 MNHEY, CDR2 SMNVEV (reference sequence). This CDR3 has 14 amino acids. This CDR3 is CASSGRGQGPGYTF. CDR3 nucleotide sequence: TGTGCCAGCAGTGGCAGGGGACAGGGTCCTGGCTACACCTTC.

The sample holds a few counts of this clone. The chain carries TRBV9 and TRBJ1-3, with 7 bases matching TRBD1. The CDR3 contains 18 residues. V lost 2 bases, J lost 0 bases, and 11 bases stayed unmatched. CDR1 is SGDLS and CDR2 is YYNGEE in the germline V gene. CDR3 residues: CASSVNKWDSFSGNTIYF. The CDR3 DNA reads as TGTGCCAGCAGCGTTAACAAGTGGGACAGCTTCTCTGGAAACACCATATATTTT.

The V call is TRBV5-1, the J call TRBJ2-3, with 11 bases aligning to TRBD2. The CDR3 has 15 residues. Germline V gene sequence: CDR1 SGHRS, CDR2 YFSETQ. The ends lost 9 bases at V and 0 bases at J; junction bases unmatched: 6. In DNA form, the CDR3 reads TGCGCCACCCGGCTAGCGGGGGGAAGCACAGATACGCAGTATTTT. It specifies CATRLAGGSTDTQYF.